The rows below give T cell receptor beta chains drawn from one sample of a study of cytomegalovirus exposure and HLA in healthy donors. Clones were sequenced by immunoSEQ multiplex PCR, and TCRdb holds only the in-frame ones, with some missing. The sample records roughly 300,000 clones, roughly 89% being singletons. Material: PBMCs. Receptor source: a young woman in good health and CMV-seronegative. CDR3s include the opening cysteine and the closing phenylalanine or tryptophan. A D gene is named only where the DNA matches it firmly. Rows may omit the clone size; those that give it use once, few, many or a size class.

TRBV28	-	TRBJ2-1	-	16	CASSLWGEVGNNEQFF	TGTGCCAGCAGTTTATGGGGGGAGGTGGGGAACAATGAGCAGTTCTTC
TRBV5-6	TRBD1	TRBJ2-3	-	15	CASSFRDRGTDTQYF	TGTGCCAGCAGCTTCCGGGACAGGGGGACAGATACGCAGTATTTT
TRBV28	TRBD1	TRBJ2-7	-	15	CASSLSPDRTYEQYF	TGTGCCAGCAGTTTATCCCCGGACAGGACCTACGAGCAGTACTTC
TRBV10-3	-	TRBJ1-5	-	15	CAISEGREHGQPQHF	TGTGCCATCAGTGAAGGCAGGGAACACGGTCAGCCCCAGCATTTT
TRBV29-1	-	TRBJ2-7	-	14	CSVESPTGPYEQYF	TGCAGCGTTGAGAGCCCGACAGGCCCCTACGAGCAGTACTTC
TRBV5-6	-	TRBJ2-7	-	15	CASSLSRGRNYEQYF	TGTGCCAGCAGCTTGTCCCGAGGGCGGAACTACGAGCAGTACTTC
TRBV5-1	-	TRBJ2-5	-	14	CASSLQGSGETQYF	TGCGCCAGCAGCTTACAGGGAAGTGGGGAGACCCAGTACTTC
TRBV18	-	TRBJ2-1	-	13	CASSLGLAGGQFF	TGTGCCAGCTCACTTGGACTGGCTGGGGGCCAGTTCTTC
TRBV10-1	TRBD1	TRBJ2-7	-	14	CASRSLQGIHEQYF	TGCGCCAGCAGATCTCTACAGGGGATCCACGAGCAGTACTTC
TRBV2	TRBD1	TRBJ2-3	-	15	CARGDLGQGTDTQYF	TGTGCCAGGGGAGATCTTGGACAGGGCACAGATACGCAGTATTTT
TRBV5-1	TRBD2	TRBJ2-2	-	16	CASSSTSGVNTGELFF	TGCGCCAGCAGCTCGACTAGCGGGGTTAACACCGGGGAGCTGTTTTTT
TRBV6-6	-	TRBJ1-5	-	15	CASNTGGGGNQPQHF	TGTGCCAGCAACACGGGGGGTGGAGGCAATCAGCCCCAGCATTTT
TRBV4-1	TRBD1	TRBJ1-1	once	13	CASSQAPTGTAFF	TGCGCCAGCAGCCAAGCCCCGACAGGGACAGCTTTCTTT
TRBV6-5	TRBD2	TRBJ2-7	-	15	CASSYVLAGRYEQYF	TGTGCCAGCAGTTACGTACTAGCGGGACGCTACGAGCAGTACTTC
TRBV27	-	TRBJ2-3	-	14	CASSFPGPTDTQYF	TGTGCCAGCAGTTTTCCCGGTCCTACAGATACGCAGTATTTT
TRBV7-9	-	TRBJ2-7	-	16	CASSWDRDITSHEQYF	TGTGCCAGCAGCTGGGACCGGGACATTACGAGCCACGAGCAGTACTTC
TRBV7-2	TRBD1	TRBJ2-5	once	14	CASSPWTGSETQYF	TGTGCCAGCAGCCCCTGGACAGGGTCAGAGACCCAGTACTTC
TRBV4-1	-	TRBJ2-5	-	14	CASSPGDSQETQYF	TGCGCCAGCAGTCCGGGGGACAGCCAAGAGACCCAGTACTTC
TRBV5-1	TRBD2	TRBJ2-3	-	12	CASSNSGDTQYF	TGCGCCAGCAGCAATAGCGGGGATACGCAGTATTTT
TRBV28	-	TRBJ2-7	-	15	CASTLRTGSWYEQYF	TGTGCCAGCACCCTCAGGACTGGATCTTGGTACGAGCAGTACTTC
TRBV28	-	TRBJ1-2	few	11	CASSPSYGYTF	TGTGCCAGCAGTCCATCCTATGGCTACACCTTC
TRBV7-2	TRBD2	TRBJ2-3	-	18	CASSLFTSGRVPPDTQYF	TGTGCCAGCAGCTTGTTTACTAGCGGGAGAGTCCCGCCAGATACGCAGTATTTT
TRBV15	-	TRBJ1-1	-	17	CATSRDFLFTEGTEAFF	TGTGCCACCAGCAGAGATTTCCTGTTTACAGAAGGAACTGAAGCTTTCTTT
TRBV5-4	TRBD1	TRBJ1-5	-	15	CASSRDRGRGQPQHF	TGTGCCAGCAGCCGTGACAGGGGGCGAGGTCAGCCCCAGCATTTT
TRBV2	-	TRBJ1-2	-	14	CASSEWGGPYGYTF	TGTGCCAGCAGTGAATGGGGCGGACCCTATGGCTACACCTTC
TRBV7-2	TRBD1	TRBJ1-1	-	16	CASSPSGTGGLTEAFF	TGTGCCAGCAGCCCATCGGGCACAGGGGGCTTAACTGAAGCTTTCTTT
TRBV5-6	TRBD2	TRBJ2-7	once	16	CASSLAGVAGAREQYF	TGTGCCAGCAGCTTGGCCGGAGTAGCGGGAGCGAGGGAGCAGTACTTC
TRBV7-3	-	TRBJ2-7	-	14	CASSLMGASYEQYF	TGTGCCAGCAGCTTAATGGGGGCGTCTTACGAGCAGTACTTC
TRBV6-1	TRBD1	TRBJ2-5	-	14	CASRPGQRRETQYF	TGTGCCAGTAGGCCGGGACAGCGACGAGAGACCCAGTACTTC
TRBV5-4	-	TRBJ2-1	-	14	CASSLELGYNEQFF	TGTGCCAGCAGCTTGGAACTCGGCTACAATGAGCAGTTCTTC
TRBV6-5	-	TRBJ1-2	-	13	CASRDNGPYGYTF	TGTGCCAGCAGGGACAATGGTCCCTATGGCTACACCTTC
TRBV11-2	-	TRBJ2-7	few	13	CASSLEQIYEQYF	TGTGCCAGCAGCTTAGAACAGATCTACGAGCAGTACTTC
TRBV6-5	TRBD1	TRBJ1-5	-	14	CASSRGQGGQPQHF	TGTGCCAGCAGCCGTGGACAGGGTGGGCAGCCCCAGCATTTT
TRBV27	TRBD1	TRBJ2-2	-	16	CASRDRDRGNTGELFF	TGTGCCAGCAGAGACCGGGACAGGGGTAACACCGGGGAGCTGTTTTTT
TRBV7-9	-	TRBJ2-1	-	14	CASSFAGVYNEQFF	TGTGCCAGCAGCTTCGCCGGGGTCTACAATGAGCAGTTCTTC
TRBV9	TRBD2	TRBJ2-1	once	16	CASSAGGSSLGNEQFF	TGTGCCAGCAGCGCGGGCGGGAGTTCCTTGGGCAATGAGCAGTTCTTC
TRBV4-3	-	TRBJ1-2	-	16	CASSQDPTDSPYGYTF	TGCGCCAGCAGCCAAGATCCAACGGACAGCCCCTATGGCTACACCTTC
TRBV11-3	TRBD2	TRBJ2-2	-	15	CASSLVAGAAGELFF	TGTGCCAGCAGCTTAGTGGCGGGAGCGGCCGGGGAGCTGTTTTTT
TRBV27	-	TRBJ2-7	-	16	CASSLTGRVGPYEQYF	TGTGCCAGCAGTTTAACTGGCAGGGTAGGGCCTTACGAGCAGTACTTC
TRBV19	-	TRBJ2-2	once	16	CASSIWFQENTGELFF	TGTGCCAGTAGTATATGGTTCCAGGAGAACACCGGGGAGCTGTTTTTT
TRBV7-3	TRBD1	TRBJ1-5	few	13	CASSQGQGQPQHF	TGTGCCAGCAGCCAAGGACAGGGGCAGCCCCAGCATTTT
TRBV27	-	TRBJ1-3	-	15	CASSLSPGYGNTIYF	TGTGCCAGCAGTTTATCGCCGGGGTATGGAAACACCATATATTTT
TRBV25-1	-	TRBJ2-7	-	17	CASSEWGECGQAYEQYF	TGTGCCAGCAGTGAATGGGGGGAGTGTGGGCAAGCCTACGAGCAGTACTTC
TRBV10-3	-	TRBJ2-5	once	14	CAISDGRERETQYF	TGTGCCATCAGTGATGGAAGGGAGAGGGAGACCCAGTACTTC
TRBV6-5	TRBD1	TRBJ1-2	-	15	CASSYDRQGAGGYTF	TGTGCCAGCAGTTACGATAGGCAGGGGGCTGGCGGCTACACCTTC
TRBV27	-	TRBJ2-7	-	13	CASSSWAFGEQYF	TGTGCCAGCAGCAGTTGGGCATTTGGGGAGCAGTACTTC
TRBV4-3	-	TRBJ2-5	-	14	CASSQDLRVETQYF	TGCGCCAGCAGCCAAGATCTGAGGGTAGAGACCCAGTACTTC